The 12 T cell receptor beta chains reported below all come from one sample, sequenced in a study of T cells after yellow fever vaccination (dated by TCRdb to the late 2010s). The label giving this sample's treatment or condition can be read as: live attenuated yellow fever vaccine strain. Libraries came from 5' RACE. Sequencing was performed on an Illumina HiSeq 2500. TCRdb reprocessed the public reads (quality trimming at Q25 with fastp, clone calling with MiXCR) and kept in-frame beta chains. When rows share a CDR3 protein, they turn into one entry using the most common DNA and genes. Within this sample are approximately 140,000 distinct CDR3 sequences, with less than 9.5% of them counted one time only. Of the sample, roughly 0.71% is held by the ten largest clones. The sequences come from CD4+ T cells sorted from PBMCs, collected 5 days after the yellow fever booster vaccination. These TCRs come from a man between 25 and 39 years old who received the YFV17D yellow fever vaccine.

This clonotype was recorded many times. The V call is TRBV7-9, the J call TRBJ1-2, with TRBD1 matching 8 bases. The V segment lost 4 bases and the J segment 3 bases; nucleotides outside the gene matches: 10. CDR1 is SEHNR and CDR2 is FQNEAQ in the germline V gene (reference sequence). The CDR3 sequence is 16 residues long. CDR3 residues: CASSYWSDRGHYGYTF. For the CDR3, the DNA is TGTGCCAGCAGCTATTGGTCCGACAGGGGTCACTATGGCTACACCTTC.

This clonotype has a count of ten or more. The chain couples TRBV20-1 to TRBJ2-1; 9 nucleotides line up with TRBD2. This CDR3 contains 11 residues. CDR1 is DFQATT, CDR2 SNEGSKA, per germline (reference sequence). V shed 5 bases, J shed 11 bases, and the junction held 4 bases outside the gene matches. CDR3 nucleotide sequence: TGCAGTGCTGCGGGGGGGGGAAAGCAGTTCTTC. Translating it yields CSAAGGGKQFF.

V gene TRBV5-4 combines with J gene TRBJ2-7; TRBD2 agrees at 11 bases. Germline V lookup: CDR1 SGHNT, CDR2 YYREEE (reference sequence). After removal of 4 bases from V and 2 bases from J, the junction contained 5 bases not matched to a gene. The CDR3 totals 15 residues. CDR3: CASSTGTSGTYEQYF. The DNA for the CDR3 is TGTGCCAGCAGCACCGGGACTAGCGGAACCTACGAGCAGTACTTC.

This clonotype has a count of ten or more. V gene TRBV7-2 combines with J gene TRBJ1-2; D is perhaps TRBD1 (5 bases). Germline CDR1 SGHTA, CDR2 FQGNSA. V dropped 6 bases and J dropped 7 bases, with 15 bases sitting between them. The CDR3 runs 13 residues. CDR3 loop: CASRWTTTGGYTF. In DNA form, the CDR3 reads TGTGCCAGCAGGTGGACAACAACCGGTGGCTACACCTTC.

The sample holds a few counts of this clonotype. CDR3 sequence: CASTAGTSSTGELFF. The CDR3 DNA sequence: TGTGCCAGCACCGCCGGGACTTCCTCGACCGGGGAGCTGTTTTTT. The V and J genes are TRBV27 and TRBJ2-2; possibly TRBD2 for D (6 bases). The CDR3 extends over 15 amino acids. Germline V gene sequence: CDR1 MNHEY, CDR2 SMNVEV (reference sequence). Trimming pared 7 bases from V and 5 bases from J, leaving 17 bases between.

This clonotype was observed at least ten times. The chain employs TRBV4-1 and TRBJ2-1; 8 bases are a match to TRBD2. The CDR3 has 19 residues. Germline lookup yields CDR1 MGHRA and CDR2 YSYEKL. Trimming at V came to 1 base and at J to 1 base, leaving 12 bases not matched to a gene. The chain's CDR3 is CASSQGGLAGAKSYNEQFF. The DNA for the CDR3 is TGCGCCAGCAGCCAAGGGGGGCTAGCGGGTGCCAAGTCCTACAATGAGCAGTTCTTC.

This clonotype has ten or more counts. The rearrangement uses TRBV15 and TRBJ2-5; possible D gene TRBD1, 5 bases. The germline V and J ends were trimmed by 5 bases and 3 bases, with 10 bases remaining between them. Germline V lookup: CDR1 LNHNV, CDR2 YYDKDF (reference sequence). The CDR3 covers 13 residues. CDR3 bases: TGTGCCACCAGCCTGGGCAGGGAAGAGACCCAGTACTTC. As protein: CATSLGREETQYF. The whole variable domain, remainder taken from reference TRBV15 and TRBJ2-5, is DAMVIQNPRYQVTQFGKPVTLSCSQTLNHNVMYWYQQKSSQAPKLLFHYYDKDFNNEADTPDNFQSRRPNTSFCFLDIRSPGLGDTAMYLCATSLGREETQYFGPGTRLLVL.

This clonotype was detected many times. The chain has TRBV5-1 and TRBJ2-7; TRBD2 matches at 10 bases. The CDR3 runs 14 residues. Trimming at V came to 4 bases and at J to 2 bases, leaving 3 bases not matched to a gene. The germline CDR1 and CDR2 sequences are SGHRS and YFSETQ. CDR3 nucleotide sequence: TGCGCCAGCAGCCCTGGACTAGCGGCCTACGAGCAGTACTTC. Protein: CASSPGLAAYEQYF.

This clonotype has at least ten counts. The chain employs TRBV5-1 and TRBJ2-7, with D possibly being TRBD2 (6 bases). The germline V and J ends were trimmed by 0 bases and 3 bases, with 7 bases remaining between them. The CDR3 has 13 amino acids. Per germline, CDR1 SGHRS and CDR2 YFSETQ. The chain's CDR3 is CASSLGDFYEQYF. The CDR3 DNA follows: TGCGCCAGCAGCTTGGGGGACTTCTACGAGCAGTACTTC.

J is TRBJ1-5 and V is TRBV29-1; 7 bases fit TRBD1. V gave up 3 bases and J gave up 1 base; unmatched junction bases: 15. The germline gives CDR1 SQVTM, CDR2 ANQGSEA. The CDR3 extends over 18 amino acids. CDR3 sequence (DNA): TGCAGCGTTGAGCGGTCACAGGGGTTTCGGGAAAGCAATCAGCCCCAGCATTTT. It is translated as CSVERSQGFRESNQPQHF.

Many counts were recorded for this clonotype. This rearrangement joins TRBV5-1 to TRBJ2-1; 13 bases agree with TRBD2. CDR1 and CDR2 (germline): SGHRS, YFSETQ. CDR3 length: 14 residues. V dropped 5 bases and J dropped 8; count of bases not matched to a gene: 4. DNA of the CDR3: TGCGCCAGCAGAAGGACTAGCGGGAGACATGAGCAGTTCTTC. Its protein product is CASRRTSGRHEQFF. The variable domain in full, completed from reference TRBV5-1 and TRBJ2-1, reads KAGVTQTPRYLIKTRGQQVTLSCSPISGHRSVSWYQQTPGQGLQFLFEYFSETQRNKGNFPGRFSGRQFSNSRSEMNVSTLELGDSALYLCASRRTSGRHEQFFGPGTRLTVL.

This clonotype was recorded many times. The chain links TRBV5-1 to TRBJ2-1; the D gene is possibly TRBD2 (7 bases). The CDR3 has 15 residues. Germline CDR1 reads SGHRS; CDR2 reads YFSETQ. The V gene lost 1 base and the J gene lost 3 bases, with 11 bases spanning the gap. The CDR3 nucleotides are TGCGCCAGCAGCTTGTTAGGGGGGGTCTACAATGAGCAGTTCTTC. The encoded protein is CASSLLGGVYNEQFF.